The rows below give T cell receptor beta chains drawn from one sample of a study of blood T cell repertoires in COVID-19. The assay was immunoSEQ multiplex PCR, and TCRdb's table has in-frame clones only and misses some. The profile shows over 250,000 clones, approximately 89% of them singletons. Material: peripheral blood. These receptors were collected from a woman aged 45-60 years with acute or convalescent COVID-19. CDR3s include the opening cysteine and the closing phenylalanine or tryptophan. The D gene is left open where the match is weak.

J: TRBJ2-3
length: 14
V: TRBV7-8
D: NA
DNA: TGTGCCAGCAGCTTAGGGCGGGCCTCAGATACGCAGTATTTT
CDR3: CASSLGRASDTQYF

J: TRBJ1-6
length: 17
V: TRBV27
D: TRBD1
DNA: TGTGCCAGCAGTTCCCTACCATTGACAGGGGCTTATTCACCCCTCCACTTT
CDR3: CASSSLPLTGAYSPLHF

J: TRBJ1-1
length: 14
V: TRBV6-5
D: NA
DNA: TGTGCCAGCACCCCCGGAAGGCGAGGCACTGAAGCTTTCTTT
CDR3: CASTPGRRGTEAFF

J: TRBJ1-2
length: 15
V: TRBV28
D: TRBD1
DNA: TGTGCCAGCAGTTTAATCGGGGACAGTGGGTCTGGCTACACCTTC
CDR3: CASSLIGDSGSGYTF

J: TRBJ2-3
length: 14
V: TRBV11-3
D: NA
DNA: TGTGCCAGCAGCTTAAGCGGCATCACAGATACGCAGTATTTT
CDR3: CASSLSGITDTQYF

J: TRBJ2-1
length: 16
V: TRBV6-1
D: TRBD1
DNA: TGTGCCAGCAGCGAACCCTCCGGACAGGGACACAATGAGCAGTTCTTC
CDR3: CASSEPSGQGHNEQFF

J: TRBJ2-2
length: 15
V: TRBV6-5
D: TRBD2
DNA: TGTGCCAGGGCTAGGCGGGGGGCGAACACCGGGGAGCTGTTTTTT
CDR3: CARARRGANTGELFF

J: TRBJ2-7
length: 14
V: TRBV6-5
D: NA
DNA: TGTGCCAGCAGACGATTGGACAGCGGGGACGAGCAGTACTTC
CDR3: CASRRLDSGDEQYF

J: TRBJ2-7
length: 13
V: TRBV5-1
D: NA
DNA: TGCGCCAGCAGCTGGGCTTTGTTGGGCGAGCAGTACTTC
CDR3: CASSWALLGEQYF

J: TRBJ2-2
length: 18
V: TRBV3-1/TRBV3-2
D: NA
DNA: TGTGCCAGCAGCCAAGAAAAGGCACCGGGACAACTGGCAGGGGAGCTGTTTTTT
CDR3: CASSQEKAPGQLAGELFF

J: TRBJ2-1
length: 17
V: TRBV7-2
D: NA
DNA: TGTGCCAGCAGCAGCCTCCTTGGACACGGCTCCTACAATGAGCAGTTCTTC
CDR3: CASSSLLGHGSYNEQFF

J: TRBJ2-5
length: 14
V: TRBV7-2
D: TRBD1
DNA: TGTGCCAGCAGCCACGACAGGGGAGGAGAGACCCAGTACTTC
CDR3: CASSHDRGGETQYF

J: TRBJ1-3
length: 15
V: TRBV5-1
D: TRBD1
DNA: TGCGCCAGCAGGGTTCGGACAGGGGAGGCAAACACCATATATTTT
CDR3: CASRVRTGEANTIYF